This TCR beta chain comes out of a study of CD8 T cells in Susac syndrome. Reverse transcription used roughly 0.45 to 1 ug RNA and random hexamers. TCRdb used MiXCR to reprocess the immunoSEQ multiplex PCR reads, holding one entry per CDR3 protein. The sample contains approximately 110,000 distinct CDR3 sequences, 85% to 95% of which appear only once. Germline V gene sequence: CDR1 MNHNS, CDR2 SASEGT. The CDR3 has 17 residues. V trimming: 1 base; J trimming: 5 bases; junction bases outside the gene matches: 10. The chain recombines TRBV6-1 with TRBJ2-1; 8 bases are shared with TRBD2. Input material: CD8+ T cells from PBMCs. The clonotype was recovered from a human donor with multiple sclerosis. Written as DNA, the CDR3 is TGTGCCAGCAGTGAAGTCAGGCTCGCGGGAGGAGACAATGAGCAGTTCTTC. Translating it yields CASSEVRLAGGDNEQFF.